The T cell receptor beta chain described here comes from a study of regulatory T cells. Germline V gene data show CDR1 as MNHEY and CDR2 as SMNVEV (reference sequence). This CDR3 comprises 13 residues. V was cut by 2 bases and J by 3 bases, with 7 bases left in between. The PCR used 52 TRBV and 13 TRBJ primers. Sequencing used immunoSEQ multiplex PCR; TCRdb keeps in-frame clones, though not all of them. Of 20,000 to 25,000 clones detected, 93% appear once; the ten largest clones hold 3.5%. The study's findings and limits: In patients, unique TRB V-J pairs were restricted and V/J usage skewed, especially in Tregs.

A couple of CD3G-deficient patients had more severe autoimmunity; all had some. On this clone: The antigen remains undetermined.

The genes are TRBV27 and TRBJ1-2; D is possibly TRBD1 (5 bases). The sequencing sample was made of CD8+ T cells sorted from blood. This TCR derives from a child aged 2 to 15 with CD3G deficiency. CDR3 DNA: TGTGCCAGCAGTTTAGGGGGGGACTATGGCTACACCTTC. It is translated as CASSLGGDYGYTF.